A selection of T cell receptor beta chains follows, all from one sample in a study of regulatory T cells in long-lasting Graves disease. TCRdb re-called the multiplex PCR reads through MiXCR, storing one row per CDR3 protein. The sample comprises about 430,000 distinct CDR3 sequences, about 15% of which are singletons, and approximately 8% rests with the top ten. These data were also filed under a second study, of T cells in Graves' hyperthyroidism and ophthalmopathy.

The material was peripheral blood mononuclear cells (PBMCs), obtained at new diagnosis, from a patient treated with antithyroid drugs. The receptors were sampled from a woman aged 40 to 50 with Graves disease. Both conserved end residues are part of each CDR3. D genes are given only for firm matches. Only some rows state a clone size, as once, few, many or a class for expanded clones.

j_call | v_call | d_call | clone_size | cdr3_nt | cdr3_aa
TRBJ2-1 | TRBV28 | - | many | TGTGCCAGCAGTTTATCCTATGAGCAGTTCTTC | CASSLSYEQFF
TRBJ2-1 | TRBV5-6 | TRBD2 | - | TGTGCCAGCAGCTCGGAGGGGCTTCTAGCGGGAGTGGGCGGGCAGTTCTTC | CASSSEGLLAGVGGQFF
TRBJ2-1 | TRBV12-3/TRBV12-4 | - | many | TGTGCCAGCACCATAAGCGCGACCCAGTTCTTC | CASTISATQFF
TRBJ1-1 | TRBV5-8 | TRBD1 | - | TGTGCCAGCACGACAGGGGCCGCCGGGGTTGGCACTGAAGCTTTCTTT | CASTTGAAGVGTEAFF
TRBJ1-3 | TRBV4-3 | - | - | TGCGCCAGCAGCCAGATTTACCCTGGAAACACCATATATTTT | CASSQIYPGNTIYF
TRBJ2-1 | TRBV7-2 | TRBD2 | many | TGTGCCAGCAGCTTAGTGCTAGCGGCTTCCTACAATGAGCAGTTCTTC | CASSLVLAASYNEQFF
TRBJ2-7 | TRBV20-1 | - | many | TGCAGTGCTAGAGATATCTCAGGGTTGTACGAGCAGTACTTC | CSARDISGLYEQYF
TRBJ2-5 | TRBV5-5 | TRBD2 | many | TGTGCCAGCAGGCCAACTAGCGGGAGATTAGAGACCCAGTACTTC | CASRPTSGRLETQYF
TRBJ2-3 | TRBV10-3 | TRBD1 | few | TGTGCCACCCGGGACAGGGCCACAGATACGCAGTATTTT | CATRDRATDTQYF
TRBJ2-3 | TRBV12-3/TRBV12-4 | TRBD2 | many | TGTGCCAGCAGTCCTAGCGGGAGGAGCACAGATACGCAGTATTTT | CASSPSGRSTDTQYF
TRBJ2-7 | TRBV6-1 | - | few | TGTGCCAGCAGTGACAGAGGGGACCACGAGCAGTACTTC | CASSDRGDHEQYF
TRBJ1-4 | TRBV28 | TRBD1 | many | TGTGCCAGCAGGGATAGACAGGGAGGAAGTGAAAAACTGTTTTTT | CASRDRQGGSEKLFF
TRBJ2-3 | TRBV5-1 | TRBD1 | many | TGCGCCAGCAGCGGGACAGGGCCCCGAGATACGCAGTATTTT | CASSGTGPRDTQYF
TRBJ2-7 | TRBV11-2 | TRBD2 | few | TGTGCCAGCAGCTTAGGAAGGACCCCCGTAGCGGGAGCGGCCCAGGAGCAGTACTTC | CASSLGRTPVAGAAQEQYF
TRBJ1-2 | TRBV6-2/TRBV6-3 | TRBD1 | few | TGTGCCAGCAGAATCCCGGGACAGGGTGATGGCTACACCTTC | CASRIPGQGDGYTF
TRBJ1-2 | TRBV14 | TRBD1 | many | TGTGCCAGCAGCTCAGACAGGGACGGCTACACCTTC | CASSSDRDGYTF
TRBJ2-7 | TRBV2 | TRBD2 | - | TGTGCCTGCAGTGAAGTATCTAGCGGGAGCGCCGAGCAGTACTTC | CACSEVSSGSAEQYF
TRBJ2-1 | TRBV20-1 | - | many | TGCAGTGCTAGTGTGATGGGAGGTGAGCAGTTCTTC | CSASVMGGEQFF
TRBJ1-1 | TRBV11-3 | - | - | TGTGCCAGCAGCCTAAGGGCGGGACACCCGAACACTGAAGCTTTCTTT | CASSLRAGHPNTEAFF
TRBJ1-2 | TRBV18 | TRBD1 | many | TGTGCCAGCTCACCACCCGGGACAGCTAACTATGGCTACACCTTC | CASSPPGTANYGYTF
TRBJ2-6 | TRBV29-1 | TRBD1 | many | TGCAGCGTTGTTGGGACAGGGACCTCTGGGGCCAACGTCCTGACTTTC | CSVVGTGTSGANVLTF
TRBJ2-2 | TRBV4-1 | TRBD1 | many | TGCGCCAGCAGCCAGGTTCAGGGGGCCACCGGGGAGCTGTTTTTT | CASSQVQGATGELFF
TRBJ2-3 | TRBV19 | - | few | TGTGCCAGTAGTATGAGGTCTAGCACAGATACGCAGTATTTT | CASSMRSSTDTQYF
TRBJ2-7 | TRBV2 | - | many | TGTGCCAGCAGTACCACGCAGGGAAGTTTCTACGAGCAGTACTTC | CASSTTQGSFYEQYF
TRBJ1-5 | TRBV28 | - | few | TGTGCCAGCAGTTTTCCTTCCTCTTTTCGACAGCCCCAGCATTTT | CASSFPSSFRQPQHF
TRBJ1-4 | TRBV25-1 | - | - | TGTGCCAGCAGTGAATGGCAGGGGTTGGAAAAACTGTTTTTT | CASSEWQGLEKLFF
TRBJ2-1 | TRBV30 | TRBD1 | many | TGTGCCTGGAGTGTTGAATCAGGGGGCAGGGATGAGCAGTTCTTC | CAWSVESGGRDEQFF
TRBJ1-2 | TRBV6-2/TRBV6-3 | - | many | TGTGCCAGCAGTTACTCCCTGGACTCGGCTAACTATGGCTACACCTTC | CASSYSLDSANYGYTF
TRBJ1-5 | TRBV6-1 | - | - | TGTGCCAGCAGTCCCAGGACGGCGGGGAGACCCCAGCATTTT | CASSPRTAGRPQHF
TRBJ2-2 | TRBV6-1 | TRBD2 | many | TGTGCCACGCAAGGGACTAGCGGGAACACCGGGGAGCTGTTTTTT | CATQGTSGNTGELFF
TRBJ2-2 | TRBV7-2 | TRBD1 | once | TGTGCCAGCAGCCCGAGACAGGGGGCTGTCGGGGAGCTGTTTTTT | CASSPRQGAVGELFF
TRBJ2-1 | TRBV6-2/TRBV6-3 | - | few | TGTGCCAGCAGTTACGGAGAGGGGGCCTACAATGAGCAGTTCTTC | CASSYGEGAYNEQFF
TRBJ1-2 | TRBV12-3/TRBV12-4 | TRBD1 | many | TGTGCCAGCAGTAAGGACAGGGTGGTAGGCTACACCTTC | CASSKDRVVGYTF
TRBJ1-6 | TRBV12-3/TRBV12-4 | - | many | TGTGCCAGCAATCATGGGGGGAATTCACCCCTCCACTTT | CASNHGGNSPLHF
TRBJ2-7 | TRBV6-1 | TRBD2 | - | TGTGCCAGCAGACAAGACTACAAGGGACTAGCGGGAGGCTCGGCCTACGAGCAGTACTTC | CASRQDYKGLAGGSAYEQYF
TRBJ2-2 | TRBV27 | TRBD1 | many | TGTGCCAGCAGTTTAAGTTTTGCGGGACAGGGGTACACCGGGGAGCTGTTTTTT | CASSLSFAGQGYTGELFF
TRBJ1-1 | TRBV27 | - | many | TGTGCCAGCAGTACCATTAGGGGGAACACTGAAGCTTTCTTT | CASSTIRGNTEAFF
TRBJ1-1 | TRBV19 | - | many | TGTGCCAGTAGTATTTCCGGGACTCCGAACACTGAAGCTTTCTTT | CASSISGTPNTEAFF